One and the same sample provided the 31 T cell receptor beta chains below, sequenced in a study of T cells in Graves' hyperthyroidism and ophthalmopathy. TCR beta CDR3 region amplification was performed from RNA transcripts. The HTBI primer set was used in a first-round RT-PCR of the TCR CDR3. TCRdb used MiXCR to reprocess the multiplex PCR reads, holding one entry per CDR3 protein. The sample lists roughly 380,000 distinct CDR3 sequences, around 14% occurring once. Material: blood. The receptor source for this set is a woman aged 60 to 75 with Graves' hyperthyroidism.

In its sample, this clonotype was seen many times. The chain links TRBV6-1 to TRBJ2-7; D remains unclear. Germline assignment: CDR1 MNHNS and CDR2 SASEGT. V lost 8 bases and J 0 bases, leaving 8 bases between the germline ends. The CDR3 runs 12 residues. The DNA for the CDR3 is TGTGCCAGCCTTTCGCCCTCCTACGAGCAGTACTTC. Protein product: CASLSPSYEQYF.

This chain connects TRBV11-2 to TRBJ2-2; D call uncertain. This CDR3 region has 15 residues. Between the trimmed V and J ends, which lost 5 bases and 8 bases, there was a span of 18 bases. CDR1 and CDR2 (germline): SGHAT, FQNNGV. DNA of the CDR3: TGTGCCAGCAGCCCCTTTGGGCCACTCCCGGGGGAGCTGTTTTTT. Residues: CASSPFGPLPGELFF.

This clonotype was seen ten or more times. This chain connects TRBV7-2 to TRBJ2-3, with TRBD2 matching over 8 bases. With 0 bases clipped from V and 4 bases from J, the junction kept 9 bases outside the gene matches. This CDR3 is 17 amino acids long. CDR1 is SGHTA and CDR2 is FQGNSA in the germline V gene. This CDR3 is CASSLARGAGVADTQYF. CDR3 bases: TGTGCCAGCAGCTTAGCGCGGGGAGCGGGAGTGGCAGATACGCAGTATTTT.

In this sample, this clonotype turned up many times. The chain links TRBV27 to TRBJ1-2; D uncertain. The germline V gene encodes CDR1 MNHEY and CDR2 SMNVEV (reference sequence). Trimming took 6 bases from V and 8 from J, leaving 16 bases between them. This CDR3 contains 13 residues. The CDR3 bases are TGTGCCAGCAGGCTGGTTTTGGGCGGCGGCTACACCTTC. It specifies CASRLVLGGGYTF.

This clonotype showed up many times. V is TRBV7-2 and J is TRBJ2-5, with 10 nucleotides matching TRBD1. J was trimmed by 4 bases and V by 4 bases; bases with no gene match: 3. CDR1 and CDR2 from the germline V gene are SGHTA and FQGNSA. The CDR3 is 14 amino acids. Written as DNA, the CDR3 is TGTGCCAGCAGCTCATGGGACAGGGGAGAGACCCAGTACTTC. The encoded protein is CASSSWDRGETQYF. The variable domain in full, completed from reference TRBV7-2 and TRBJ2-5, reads GAGVSQSPSNKVTEKGKDVELRCDPISGHTALYWYRQSLGQGLEFLIYFQGNSAPDKSGLPSDRFSAERTGGSVSTLTIQRTQQEDSAVYLCASSSWDRGETQYFGPGTRLLVL.

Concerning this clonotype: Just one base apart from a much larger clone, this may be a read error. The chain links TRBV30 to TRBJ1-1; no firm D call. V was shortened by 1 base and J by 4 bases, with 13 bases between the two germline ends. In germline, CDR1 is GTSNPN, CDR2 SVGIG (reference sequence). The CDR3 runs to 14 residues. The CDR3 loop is CAWSGWEGLTEAFF. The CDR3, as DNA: TGTGCCTGGAGTGGTTGGGAAGGGCTCACTGAAGCTTTCTTT.

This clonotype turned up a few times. The CDR3 reads CASSASRDRWETQYF. In nucleotides, the CDR3 is TGTGCCAGCAGCGCGTCCCGGGACCGGTGGGAGACCCAGTACTTC. The gene calls are TRBV7-9 and TRBJ2-5; D may correspond to TRBD1 or TRBD2 (5 bases each). The CDR3 runs to 15 residues. The V end was cut by 5 bases, the J end by 5 bases, with 18 bases between. CDR1 and CDR2 from the germline V gene are SEHNR and FQNEAQ (reference sequence).

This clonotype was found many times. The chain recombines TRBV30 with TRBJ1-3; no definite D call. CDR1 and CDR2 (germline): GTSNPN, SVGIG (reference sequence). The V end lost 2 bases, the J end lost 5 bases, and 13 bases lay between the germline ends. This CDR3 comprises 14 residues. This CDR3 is CAWSRKGTRNTIYF. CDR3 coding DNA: TGTGCCTGGAGTAGGAAAGGCACCCGAAACACCATATATTTT.

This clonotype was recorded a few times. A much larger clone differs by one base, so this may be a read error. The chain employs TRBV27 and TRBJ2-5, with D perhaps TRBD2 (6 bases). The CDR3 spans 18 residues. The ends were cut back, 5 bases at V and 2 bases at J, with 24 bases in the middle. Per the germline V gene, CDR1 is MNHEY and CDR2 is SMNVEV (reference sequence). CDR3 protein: CASSQRERSNRGQETQYF. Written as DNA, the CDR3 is TGTGCCAGCAGTCAACGTGAGAGGTCTAACCGGGGGCAAGAGACCCAGTACTTC.

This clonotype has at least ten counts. The CDR3 sequence is CASSSGGAEQYF. As DNA, the CDR3 is TGTGCCAGCAGCTCGGGGGGGGCCGAGCAGTACTTC. V usage is TRBV11-3 and J usage is TRBJ2-7; 8 bases align to TRBD2. The germline V gene has CDR1 SGHNT and CDR2 YENEEA. After removal of 4 bases from V and 6 bases from J, the junction contained 2 bases not matched to a gene. This CDR3 is 12 amino acids long.

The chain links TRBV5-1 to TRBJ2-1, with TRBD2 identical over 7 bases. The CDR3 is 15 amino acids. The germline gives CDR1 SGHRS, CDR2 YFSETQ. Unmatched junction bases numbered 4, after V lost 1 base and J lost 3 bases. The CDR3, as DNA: TGCGCCAGCAGCTTGTGGCGGGAGATCTACAATGAGCAGTTCTTC. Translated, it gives CASSLWREIYNEQFF. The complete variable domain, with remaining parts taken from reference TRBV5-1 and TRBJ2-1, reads KAGVTQTPRYLIKTRGQQVTLSCSPISGHRSVSWYQQTPGQGLQFLFEYFSETQRNKGNFPGRFSGRQFSNSRSEMNVSTLELGDSALYLCASSLWREIYNEQFFGPGTRLTVL.

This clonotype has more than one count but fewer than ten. In DNA form, the CDR3 reads TGTGCCAGCTCACCTCCCCGGACAGGGGGCACTGAAGCTTTCTTT. Protein product: CASSPPRTGGTEAFF. The rearrangement uses TRBV18 and TRBJ1-1; the match to TRBD1 covers 10 bases. The CDR3 spans 15 residues. V was pared by 3 bases and J by 4 bases, with 5 bases of the junction left unmatched. Germline CDR1 reads KGHSH; CDR2 reads LQKENI. The full variable domain, with the rest looked up from reference TRBV18 and TRBJ1-1, is NAGVMQNPRHLVRRRGQEARLRCSPMKGHSHVYWYRQLPEEGLKFMVYLQKENIIDESGMPKERFSAEFPKEGPSILRIQQVVRGDSAAYFCASSPPRTGGTEAFFGQGTRLTVV.

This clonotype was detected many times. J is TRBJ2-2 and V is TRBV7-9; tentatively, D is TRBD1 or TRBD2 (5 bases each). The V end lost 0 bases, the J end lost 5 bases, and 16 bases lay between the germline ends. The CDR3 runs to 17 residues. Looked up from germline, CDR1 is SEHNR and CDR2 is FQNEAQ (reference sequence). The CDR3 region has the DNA TGTGCCAGCAGCTTAGCCGATTGGCGTGAGGGGACCGGGGAGCTGTTTTTT. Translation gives CASSLADWREGTGELFF.

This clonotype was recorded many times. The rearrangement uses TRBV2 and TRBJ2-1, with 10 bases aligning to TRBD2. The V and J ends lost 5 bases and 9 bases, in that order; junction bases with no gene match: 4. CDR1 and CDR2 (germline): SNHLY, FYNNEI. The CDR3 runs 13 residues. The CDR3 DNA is TGTGCCAGCAGTCTAAGCGGGAGGGGTGAGCAGTTCTTC. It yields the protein CASSLSGRGEQFF.

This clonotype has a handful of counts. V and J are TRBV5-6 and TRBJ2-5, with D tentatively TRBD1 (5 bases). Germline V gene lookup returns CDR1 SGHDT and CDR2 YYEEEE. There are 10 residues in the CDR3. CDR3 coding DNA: TGTAGGGGAACGGAAGAGACCCAGTACTTC. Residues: CRGTEETQYF.

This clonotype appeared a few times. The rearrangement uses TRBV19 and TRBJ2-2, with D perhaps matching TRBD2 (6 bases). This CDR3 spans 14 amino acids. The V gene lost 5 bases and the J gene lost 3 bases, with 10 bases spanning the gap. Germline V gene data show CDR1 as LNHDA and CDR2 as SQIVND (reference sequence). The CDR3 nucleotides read TGTGCCAGTAGTCTGGGACTCCACACCGGGGAGCTGTTTTTT. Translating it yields CASSLGLHTGELFF.

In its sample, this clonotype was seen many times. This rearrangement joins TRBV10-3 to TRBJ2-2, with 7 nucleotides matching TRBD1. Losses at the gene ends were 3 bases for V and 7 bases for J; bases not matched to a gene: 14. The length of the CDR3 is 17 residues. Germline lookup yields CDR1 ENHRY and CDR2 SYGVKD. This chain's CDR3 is CAISDPTGAPGGGELFF. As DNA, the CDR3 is TGTGCCATCAGTGACCCAACAGGGGCCCCCGGTGGCGGGGAGCTGTTTTTT.

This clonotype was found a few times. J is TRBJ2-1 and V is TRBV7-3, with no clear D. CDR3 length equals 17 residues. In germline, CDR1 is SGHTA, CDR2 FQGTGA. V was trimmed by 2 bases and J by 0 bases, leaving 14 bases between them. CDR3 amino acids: CASSLGVSVSSYNEQFF. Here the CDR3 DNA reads TGTGCCAGCAGCTTAGGGGTCAGCGTGAGCTCCTACAATGAGCAGTTCTTC.

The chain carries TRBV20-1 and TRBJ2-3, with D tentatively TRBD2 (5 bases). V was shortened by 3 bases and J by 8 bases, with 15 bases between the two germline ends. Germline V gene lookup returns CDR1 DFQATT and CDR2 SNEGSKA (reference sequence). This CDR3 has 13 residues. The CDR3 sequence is CSARIEGAGTQYF. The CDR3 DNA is TGCAGTGCTAGGATAGAGGGCGCGGGTACGCAGTATTTT.

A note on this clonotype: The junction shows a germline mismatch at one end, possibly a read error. The CDR3, as DNA: TGTGCCAGCAGTAACAGCCAGGGATCCTACGGGCAGTACTTC. Amino acid sequence: CASSNSQGSYGQYF. V gene TRBV12-3 or TRBV12-4 combines with J gene TRBJ2-7; D possibly corresponds to TRBD1 (5 bases). The CDR3 contains 14 residues.

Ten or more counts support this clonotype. DNA for the CDR3: TGTGCCAGCAGTCCTAGCGGGACCGGCACAGATACGCAGTATTTT. This translates into CASSPSGTGTDTQYF. The chain couples TRBV7-3 to TRBJ2-3; 9 bases fit TRBD2. The CDR3 has 15 residues. Germline CDR1 is SGHTA and CDR2 is FQGTGA. V shed 6 bases and J 1 base; nucleotides not matched to a gene: 5.

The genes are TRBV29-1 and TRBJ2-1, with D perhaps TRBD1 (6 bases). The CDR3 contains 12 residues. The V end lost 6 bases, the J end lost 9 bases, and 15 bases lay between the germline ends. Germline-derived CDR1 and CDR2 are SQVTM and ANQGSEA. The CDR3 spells CSVGLQGREQFF. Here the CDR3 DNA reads TGCAGCGTAGGATTACAGGGTCGTGAGCAGTTCTTC.

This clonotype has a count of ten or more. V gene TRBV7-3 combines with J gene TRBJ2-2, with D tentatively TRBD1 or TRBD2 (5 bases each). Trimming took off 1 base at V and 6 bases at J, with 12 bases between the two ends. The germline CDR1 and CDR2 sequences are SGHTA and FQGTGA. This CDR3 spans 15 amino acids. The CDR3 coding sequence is TGTGCCAGCAGCTTAAGTGGCAGAGGGGCCGGGGAGCTGTTTTTT. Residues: CASSLSGRGAGELFF.

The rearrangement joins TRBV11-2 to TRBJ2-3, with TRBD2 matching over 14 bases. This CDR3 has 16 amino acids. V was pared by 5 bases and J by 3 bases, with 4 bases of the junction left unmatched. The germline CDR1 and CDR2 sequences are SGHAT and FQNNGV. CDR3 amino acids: CASSETSGRATDTQYF. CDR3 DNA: TGTGCCAGCAGCGAGACTAGCGGGAGGGCAACAGATACGCAGTATTTT.

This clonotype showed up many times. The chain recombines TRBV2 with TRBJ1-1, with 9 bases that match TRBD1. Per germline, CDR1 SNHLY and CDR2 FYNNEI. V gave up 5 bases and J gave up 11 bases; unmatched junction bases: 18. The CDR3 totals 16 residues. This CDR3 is CASSPGTGKGSSKAFF. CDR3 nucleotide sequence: TGTGCCAGCAGTCCCGGGACAGGGAAAGGTAGTTCTAAGGCTTTCTTT.

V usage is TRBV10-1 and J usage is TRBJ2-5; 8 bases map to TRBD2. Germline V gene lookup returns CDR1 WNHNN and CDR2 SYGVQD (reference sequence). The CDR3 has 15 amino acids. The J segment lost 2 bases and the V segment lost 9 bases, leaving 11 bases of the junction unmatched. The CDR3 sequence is CARERTSSLQETQYF. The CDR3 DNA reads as TGCGCCAGGGAGAGGACTAGCTCCTTACAAGAGACCCAGTACTTC.

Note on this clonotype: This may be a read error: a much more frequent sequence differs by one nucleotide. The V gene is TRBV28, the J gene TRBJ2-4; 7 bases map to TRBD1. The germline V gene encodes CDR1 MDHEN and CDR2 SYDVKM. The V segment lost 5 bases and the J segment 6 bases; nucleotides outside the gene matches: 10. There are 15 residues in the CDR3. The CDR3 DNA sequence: TGTGCCAGCAGTATCGTACAGGGGACCACAAACATTCAGTACTTC. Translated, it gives CASSIVQGTTNIQYF.

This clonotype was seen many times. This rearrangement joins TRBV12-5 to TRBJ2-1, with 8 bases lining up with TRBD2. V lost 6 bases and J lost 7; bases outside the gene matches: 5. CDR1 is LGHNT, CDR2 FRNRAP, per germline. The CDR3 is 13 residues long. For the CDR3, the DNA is TGTGCTAGTGGCCCCGGGAGGGGGAATGAGCAGTTCTTC. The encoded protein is CASGPGRGNEQFF.

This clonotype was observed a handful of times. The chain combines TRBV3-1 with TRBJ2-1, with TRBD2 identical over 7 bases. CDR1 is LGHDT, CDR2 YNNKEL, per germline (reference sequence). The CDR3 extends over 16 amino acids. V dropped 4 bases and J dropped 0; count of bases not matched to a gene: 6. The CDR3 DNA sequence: TGTGCCAGCAGCCTTAACGGGAGGAGCTCCTACAATGAGCAGTTCTTC. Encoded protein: CASSLNGRSSYNEQFF.

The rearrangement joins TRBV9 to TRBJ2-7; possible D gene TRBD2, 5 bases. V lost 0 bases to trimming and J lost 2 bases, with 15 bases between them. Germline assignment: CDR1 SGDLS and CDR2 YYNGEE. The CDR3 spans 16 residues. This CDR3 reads CASSVASGTYPYEQYF. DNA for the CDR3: TGTGCCAGCAGCGTAGCCAGCGGAACTTACCCCTACGAGCAGTACTTC.

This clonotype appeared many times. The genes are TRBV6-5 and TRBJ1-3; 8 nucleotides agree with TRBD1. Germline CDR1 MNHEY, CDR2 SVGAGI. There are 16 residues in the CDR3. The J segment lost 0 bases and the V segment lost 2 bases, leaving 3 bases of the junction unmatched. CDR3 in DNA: TGTGCCAGCAGTTACGACAGGGGCAGCTCTGGAAACACCATATATTTT. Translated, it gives CASSYDRGSSGNTIYF.